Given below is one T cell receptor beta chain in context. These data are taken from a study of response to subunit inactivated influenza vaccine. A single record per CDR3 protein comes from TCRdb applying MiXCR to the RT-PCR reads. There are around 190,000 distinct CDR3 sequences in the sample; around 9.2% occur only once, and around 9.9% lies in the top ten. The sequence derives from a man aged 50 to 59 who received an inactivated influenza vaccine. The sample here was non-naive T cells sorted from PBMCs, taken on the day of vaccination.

The CDR3 is CASSLSLTGAETQYF. The CDR3 DNA reads TGCGCCAGCAGCTTGTCACTAACAGGTGCCGAGACCCAGTACTTC. This chain links TRBV5-1 with TRBJ2-5; a weak D match, TRBD1 (5 bases). Per the germline V gene, CDR1 is SGHRS and CDR2 is YFSETQ. CDR3 length equals 15 residues. V lost 1 base to trimming and J lost 5 bases, with 15 bases between them. The full variable domain, its missing parts supplied by reference TRBV5-1 and TRBJ2-5, is KAGVTQTPRYLIKTRGQQVTLSCSPISGHRSVSWYQQTPGQGLQFLFEYFSETQRNKGNFPGRFSGRQFSNSRSEMNVSTLELGDSALYLCASSLSLTGAETQYFGPGTRLLVL.